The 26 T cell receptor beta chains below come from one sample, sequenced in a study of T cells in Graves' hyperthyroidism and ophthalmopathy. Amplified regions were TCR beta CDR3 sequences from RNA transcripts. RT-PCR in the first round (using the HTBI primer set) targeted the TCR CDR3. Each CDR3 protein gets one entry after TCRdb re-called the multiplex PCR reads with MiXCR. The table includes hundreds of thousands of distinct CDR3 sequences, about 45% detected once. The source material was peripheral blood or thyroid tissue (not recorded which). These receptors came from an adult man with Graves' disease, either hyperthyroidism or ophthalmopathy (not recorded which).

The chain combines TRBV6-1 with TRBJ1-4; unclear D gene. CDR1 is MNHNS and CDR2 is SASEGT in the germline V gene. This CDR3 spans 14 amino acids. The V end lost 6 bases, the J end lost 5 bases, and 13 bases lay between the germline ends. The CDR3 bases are TGTGCCAGCAGGGGCCTCACATCGAATGAAAAACTGTTTTTT. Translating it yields CASRGLTSNEKLFF.

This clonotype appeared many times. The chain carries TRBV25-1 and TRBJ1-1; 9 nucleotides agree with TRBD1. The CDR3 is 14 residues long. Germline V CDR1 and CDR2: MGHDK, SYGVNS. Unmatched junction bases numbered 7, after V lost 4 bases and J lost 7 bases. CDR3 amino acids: CASSGYRTGVEAFF. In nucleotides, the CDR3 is TGTGCCAGCAGTGGCTACCGGACAGGGGTTGAAGCTTTCTTT.

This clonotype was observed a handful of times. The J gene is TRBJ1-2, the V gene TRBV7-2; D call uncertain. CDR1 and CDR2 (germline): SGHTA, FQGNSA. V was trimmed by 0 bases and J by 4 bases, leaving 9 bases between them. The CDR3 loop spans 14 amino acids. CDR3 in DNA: TGTGCCAGCAGCTTAGCGCGGAACCTCTATGGCTACACCTTC. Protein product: CASSLARNLYGYTF.

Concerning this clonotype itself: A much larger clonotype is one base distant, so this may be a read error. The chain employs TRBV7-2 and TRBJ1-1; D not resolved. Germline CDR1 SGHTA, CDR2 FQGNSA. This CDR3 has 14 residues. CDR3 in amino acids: CASSKPGRNTETFF. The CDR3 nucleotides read TGTGCCAGCAGCAAGCCCGGGAGGAACACTGAAACTTTCTTT.

The CDR3 sequence: CAISPGRGSDIGNQPQHF. CDR3 coding DNA: TGTGCCATCAGCCCCGGTAGAGGGTCCGACATTGGCAATCAGCCCCAGCATTTT. The chain combines TRBV10-3 with TRBJ1-5; D is uncertain. Germline V gene sequence: CDR1 ENHRY, CDR2 SYGVKD. CDR3 length equals 18 residues. The ends were cut back, 6 bases at V and 2 bases at J, with 23 bases in the middle.

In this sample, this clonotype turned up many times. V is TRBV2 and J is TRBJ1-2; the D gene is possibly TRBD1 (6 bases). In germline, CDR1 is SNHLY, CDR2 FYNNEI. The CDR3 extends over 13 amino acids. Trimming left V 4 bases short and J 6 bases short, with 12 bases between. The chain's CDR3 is CASSAGGGHGYTF. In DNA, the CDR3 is TGTGCCAGCAGTGCTGGGGGGGGCCATGGCTACACCTTC. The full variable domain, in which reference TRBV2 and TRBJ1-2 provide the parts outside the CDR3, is EPEVTQTPSHQVTQMGQEVILRCVPISNHLYFYWYRQILGQKVEFLVSFYNNEISEKSEIFDDQFSVERPDGSNFTLKIRSTKLEDSAMYFCASSAGGGHGYTFGSGTRLTVV.

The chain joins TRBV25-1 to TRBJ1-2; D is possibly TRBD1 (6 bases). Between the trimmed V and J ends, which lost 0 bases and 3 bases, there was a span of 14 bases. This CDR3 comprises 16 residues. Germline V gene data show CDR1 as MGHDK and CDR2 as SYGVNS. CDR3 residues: CASSEYGGGPDYGYTF. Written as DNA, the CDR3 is TGTGCCAGCAGTGAATATGGCGGGGGGCCTGACTATGGCTACACCTTC.

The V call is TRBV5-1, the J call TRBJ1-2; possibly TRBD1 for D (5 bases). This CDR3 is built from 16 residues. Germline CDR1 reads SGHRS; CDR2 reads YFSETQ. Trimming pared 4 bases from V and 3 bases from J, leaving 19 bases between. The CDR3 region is CASSEGTGTDYYGYTF. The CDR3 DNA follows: TGCGCCAGCAGCGAAGGTACCGGGACGGACTACTATGGCTACACCTTC. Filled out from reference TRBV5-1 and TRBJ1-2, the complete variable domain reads KAGVTQTPRYLIKTRGQQVTLSCSPISGHRSVSWYQQTPGQGLQFLFEYFSETQRNKGNFPGRFSGRQFSNSRSEMNVSTLELGDSALYLCASSEGTGTDYYGYTFGSGTRLTVV.

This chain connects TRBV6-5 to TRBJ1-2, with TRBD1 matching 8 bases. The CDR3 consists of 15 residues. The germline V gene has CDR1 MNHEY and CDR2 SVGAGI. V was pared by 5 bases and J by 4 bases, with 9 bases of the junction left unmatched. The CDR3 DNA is TGTGCCAGCAGTGAACTCGGGACAGGACTCTATGGCTACACCTTC. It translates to CASSELGTGLYGYTF.

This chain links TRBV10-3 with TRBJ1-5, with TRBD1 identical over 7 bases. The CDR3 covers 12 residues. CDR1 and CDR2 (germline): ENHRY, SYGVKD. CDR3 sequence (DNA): TGTGCTGTACAGGGGCCGGTTCAGCCCCAGCATTTT. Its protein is CAVQGPVQPQHF.

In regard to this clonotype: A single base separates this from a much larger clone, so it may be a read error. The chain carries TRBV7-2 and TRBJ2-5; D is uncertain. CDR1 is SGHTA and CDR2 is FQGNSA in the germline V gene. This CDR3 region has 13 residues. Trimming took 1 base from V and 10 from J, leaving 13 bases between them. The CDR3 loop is CASSLGAVHDQYF. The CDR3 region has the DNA TGTGCCAGCAGCTTAGGCGCGGTTCATGACCAGTACTTC.

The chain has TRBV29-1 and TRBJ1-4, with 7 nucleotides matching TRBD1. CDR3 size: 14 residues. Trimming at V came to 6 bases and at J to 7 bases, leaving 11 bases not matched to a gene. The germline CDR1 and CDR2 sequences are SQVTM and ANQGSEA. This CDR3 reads CSVKQGQNTEKLFF. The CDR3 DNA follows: TGCAGCGTCAAACAGGGACAGAACACTGAAAAACTGTTTTTT. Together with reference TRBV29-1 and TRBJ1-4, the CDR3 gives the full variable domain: SAVISQKPSRDICQRGTSLTIQCQVDSQVTMMFWYRQQPGQSLTLIATANQGSEATYESGFVIDKFPISRPNLTFSTLTVSNMSPEDSSIYLCSVKQGQNTEKLFFGSGTQLSVL.

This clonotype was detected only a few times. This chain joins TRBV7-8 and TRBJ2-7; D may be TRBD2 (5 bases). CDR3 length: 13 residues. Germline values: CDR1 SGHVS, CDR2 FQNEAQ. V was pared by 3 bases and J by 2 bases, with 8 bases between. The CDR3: CASSLTEAYEQYF. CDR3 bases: TGTGCCAGCAGCTTGACGGAGGCCTACGAGCAGTACTTC.

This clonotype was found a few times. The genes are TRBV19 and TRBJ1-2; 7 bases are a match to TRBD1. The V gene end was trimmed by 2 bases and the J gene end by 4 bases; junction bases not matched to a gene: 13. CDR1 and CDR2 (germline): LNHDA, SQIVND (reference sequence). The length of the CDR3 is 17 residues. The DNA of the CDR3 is TGTGCCAGTAGTATAAAGGACAGGAGTCATGGGCTCTATGGCTACACCTTC. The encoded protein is CASSIKDRSHGLYGYTF.

The DNA of the CDR3 is TGTGCCATCAGTGGAACTAGCGGTAGCACAGATACGCAGTATTTT. Translating it yields CAISGTSGSTDTQYF. This chain links TRBV10-3 with TRBJ2-3; 8 bases agree with TRBD2. Germline values: CDR1 ENHRY, CDR2 SYGVKD. J was trimmed by 0 bases and V by 4 bases; bases with no gene match: 3. The CDR3 totals 15 residues.

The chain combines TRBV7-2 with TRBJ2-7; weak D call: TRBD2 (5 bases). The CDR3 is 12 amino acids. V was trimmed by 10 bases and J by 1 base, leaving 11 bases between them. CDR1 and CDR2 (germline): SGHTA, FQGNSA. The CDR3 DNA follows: TGTGCCATGGTAAGCGGATCCTACGAGCAGTACTTC. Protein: CAMVSGSYEQYF.

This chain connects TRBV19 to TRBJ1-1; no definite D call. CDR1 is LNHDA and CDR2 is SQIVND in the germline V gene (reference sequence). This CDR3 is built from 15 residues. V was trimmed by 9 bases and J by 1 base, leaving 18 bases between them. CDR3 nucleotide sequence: TGTGCCAGCCTGGTGGGAGGTCGGACGAACACTGAAGCTTTCTTT. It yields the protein CASLVGGRTNTEAFF.

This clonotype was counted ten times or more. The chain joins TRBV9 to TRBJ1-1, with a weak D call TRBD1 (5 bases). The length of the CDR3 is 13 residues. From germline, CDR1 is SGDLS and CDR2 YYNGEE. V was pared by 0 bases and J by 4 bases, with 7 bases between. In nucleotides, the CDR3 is TGTGCCAGCAGCGTAGCGGGGCGCACTGAAGCTTTCTTT. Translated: CASSVAGRTEAFF.

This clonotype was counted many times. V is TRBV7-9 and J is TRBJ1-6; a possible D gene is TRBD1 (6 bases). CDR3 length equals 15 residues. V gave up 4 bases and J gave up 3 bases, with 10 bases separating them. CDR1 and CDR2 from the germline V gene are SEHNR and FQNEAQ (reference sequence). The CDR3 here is CASSSGTLYNSPLHF. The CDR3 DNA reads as TGTGCCAGCAGCTCCGGGACACTCTATAATTCACCCCTCCACTTT. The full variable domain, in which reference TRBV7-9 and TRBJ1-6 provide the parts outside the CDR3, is DTGVSQNPRHKITKRGQNVTFRCDPISEHNRLYWYRQTLGQGPEFLTYFQNEAQLEKSRLLSDRFSAERPKGSFSTLEIQRTEQGDSAMYLCASSSGTLYNSPLHFGNGTRLTVT.

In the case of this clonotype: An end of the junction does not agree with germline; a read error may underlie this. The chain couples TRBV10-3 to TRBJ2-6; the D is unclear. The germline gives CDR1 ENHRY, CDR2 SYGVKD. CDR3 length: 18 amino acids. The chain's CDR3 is CASSEAKYRLSGANVLTF. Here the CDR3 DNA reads TGTGCCAGCAGTGAAGCGAAATACAGACTCTCTGGGGCCAACGTCCTGACTTTC.

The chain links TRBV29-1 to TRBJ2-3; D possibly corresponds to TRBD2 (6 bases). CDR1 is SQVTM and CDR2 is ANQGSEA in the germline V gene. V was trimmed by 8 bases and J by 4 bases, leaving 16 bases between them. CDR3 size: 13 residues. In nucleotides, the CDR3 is TGCAGCCAGAATGGACCGGGGGCAGATACGCAGTATTTT. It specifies CSQNGPGADTQYF.

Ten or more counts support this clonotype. CDR3 coding DNA: TGCAGTGCCCTAAAGACCGGGTACGAGCAGTACTTC. Its translation: CSALKTGYEQYF. This rearrangement joins TRBV20-1 to TRBJ2-7; D gene uncertain. This CDR3 spans 12 amino acids. Germline V gene lookup returns CDR1 DFQATT and CDR2 SNEGSKA (reference sequence). Deletions cut 6 bases from V and 4 bases from J, with 13 bases between.

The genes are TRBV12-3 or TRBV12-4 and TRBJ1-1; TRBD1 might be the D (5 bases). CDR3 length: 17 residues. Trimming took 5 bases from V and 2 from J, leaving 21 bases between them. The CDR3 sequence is CASSALGAIGRNTEAFF. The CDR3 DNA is TGTGCCAGCAGTGCTCTCGGGGCGATTGGGCGAAACACTGAAGCTTTCTTT.

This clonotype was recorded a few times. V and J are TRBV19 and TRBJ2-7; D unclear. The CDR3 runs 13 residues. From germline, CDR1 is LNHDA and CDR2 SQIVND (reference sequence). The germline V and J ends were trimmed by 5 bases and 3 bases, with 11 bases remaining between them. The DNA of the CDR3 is TGTGCCAGTAGTGATCGTGTCGACTACGAGCAGTACTTC. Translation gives CASSDRVDYEQYF.

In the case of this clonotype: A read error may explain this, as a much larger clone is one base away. CDR3 sequence: CAISTPTGVVGEAFF. The DNA for the CDR3 is TGTGCCATCAGTACGCCGACAGGGGTCGTGGGTGAAGCTTTCTTT. The chain is built from TRBV10-3 and TRBJ1-1, with TRBD1 matching over 8 bases. Germline V lookup: CDR1 ENHRY, CDR2 SYGVKD. The CDR3 length is 15 residues. Trimming removed 5 bases from V and 7 bases from J; junction bases left unmatched: 12.

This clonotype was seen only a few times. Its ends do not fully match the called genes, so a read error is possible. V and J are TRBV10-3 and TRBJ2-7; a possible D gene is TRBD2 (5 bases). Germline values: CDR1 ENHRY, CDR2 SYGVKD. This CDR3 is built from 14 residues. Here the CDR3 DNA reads TGTGCCAGCAGTGATGTGAGGGTTAGCTACGAGCAGTACTTC. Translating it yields CASSDVRVSYEQYF.